These 16 T cell receptor beta chains were sequenced from one sample in a study of T cell responses to AZD1222 COVID-19 vaccine. The repertoire was sequenced with immunoSEQ multiplex PCR; TCRdb's copy has only in-frame clones and lacks some. The sample lists under 200,000 clones, 85% to 90% seen once, with around 2.9% in the top ten. The sequencing here drew on peripheral blood, taken on day 0 of MenACWY control vaccination. All receptors derive from an adult in good health.

This rearrangement joins TRBV5-4 to TRBJ1-1; unclear D gene. This CDR3 is built from 13 residues. V gave up 7 bases and J gave up 0 bases, with 10 bases separating them. Germline CDR1 is SGHNT and CDR2 is YYREEE (reference sequence). In DNA form, the CDR3 reads TGTGCCAGCTCCGGGGAGATGAACACTGAAGCTTTCTTT. Amino acid sequence: CASSGEMNTEAFF.

This clone was detected once. V gene TRBV7-3 combines with J gene TRBJ2-3, with 16 nucleotides matching TRBD2. The CDR3 spans 21 residues. Germline CDR1 is SGHTA and CDR2 is FQGTGA. The V and J ends lost 5 bases and 1 base, in that order; junction bases with no gene match: 15. The CDR3 DNA reads as TGTGCCAGCAGCCAGGAACTACCGGGACTAGCGGGAGGGCCGGGCACAGATACGCAGTATTTT. Amino acids: CASSQELPGLAGGPGTDTQYF.

This chain uses TRBV28 with TRBJ2-1, with 11 bases matching TRBD2. This CDR3 comprises 16 residues. CDR1 is MDHEN and CDR2 is SYDVKM in the germline V gene. V shed 7 bases, J shed 7 bases, and the junction held 12 bases outside the gene matches. DNA of the CDR3: TGTGCCAGCATCAACTTTAGCGGGGGGGCAAGAAATGAGCAGTTCTTC. Protein: CASINFSGGARNEQFF.

This rearrangement joins TRBV19 to TRBJ2-2; no reliable D call. The CDR3 sequence is 14 residues long. V gave up 5 bases and J gave up 5 bases, with 12 bases separating them. From germline, CDR1 is LNHDA and CDR2 SQIVND (reference sequence). CDR3: CASSPLDRTGELFF. In DNA form, the CDR3 reads TGTGCCAGTAGTCCCCTGGATCGGACCGGGGAGCTGTTTTTT.

This clone showed up just once. The V call is TRBV27, the J call TRBJ2-1, with 7 bases identical to TRBD1. The length of the CDR3 is 14 residues. Germline assignment: CDR1 MNHEY and CDR2 SMNVEV (reference sequence). V was clipped by 6 bases and J by 5 bases; unmatched bases: 7. In nucleotides, the CDR3 is TGTGCCAGCAGACGGACAGGAATGGACAATGAGCAGTTCTTC. Amino acids: CASRRTGMDNEQFF.

The chain joins TRBV7-2 to TRBJ2-7, with 8 nucleotides matching TRBD1. V was pared by 4 bases and J by 4 bases, with 6 bases of the junction left unmatched. The CDR3 consists of 14 residues. Germline V gene data show CDR1 as SGHTA and CDR2 as FQGNSA. DNA for the CDR3: TGTGCCAGCAGCTCCGCCGACAGGGGATACGAGCAGTACTTC. Amino acid sequence: CASSSADRGYEQYF.

The V gene is TRBV10-3, the J gene TRBJ1-5, with no clear D. V lost 6 bases and J lost 0, with 9 bases in between. The germline CDR1 and CDR2 sequences are ENHRY and SYGVKD. CDR3 size: 14 residues. CDR3: CAIREGNSNQPQHF. CDR3 nucleotides: TGTGCCATCAGGGAAGGGAATAGCAATCAGCCCCAGCATTTT.

The V call is TRBV11-2, the J call TRBJ2-5, with D maybe TRBD2 (5 bases). V was pared by 1 base and J by 5 bases, with 8 bases between. The CDR3 is 13 residues long. Germline assignment: CDR1 SGHAT and CDR2 FQNNGV. In nucleotides, the CDR3 is TGTGCCAGCAGCTTAGGGCCGGGGGAGACCCAGTACTTC. It translates to CASSLGPGETQYF.

The chain has TRBV10-3 and TRBJ1-2, with 7 bases aligning to TRBD1. V was pared by 2 bases and J by 3 bases, with 3 bases of the junction left unmatched. The CDR3 spans 14 residues. Germline V gene sequence: CDR1 ENHRY, CDR2 SYGVKD. The CDR3 sequence: CAISETTGDYGYTF. CDR3 DNA sequence: TGTGCCATCAGTGAGACCACAGGGGACTATGGCTACACCTTC.

The chain joins TRBV14 to TRBJ2-3, with 7 bases identical to TRBD2. Per germline, CDR1 SGHDN and CDR2 FVKESK. J gave up 6 bases and V 0 bases, and 9 bases lay outside the gene matches. This CDR3 has 16 amino acids. The CDR3 nucleotides read TGTGCCAGCAGCCAAGATATCGGACTAGTCGTGGATACGCAGTATTTT. It is translated as CASSQDIGLVVDTQYF.

The chain couples TRBV11-2 to TRBJ2-7; a weak D match, TRBD2 (6 bases). Per germline, CDR1 SGHAT and CDR2 FQNNGV. V was trimmed by 7 bases and J by 3 bases, leaving 16 bases between them. This CDR3 region has 14 residues. CDR3 coding DNA: TGTGCCAGCAAAGAACCTGGGGGGTTCTACGAGCAGTACTTC. Translated, it gives CASKEPGGFYEQYF.

The chain employs TRBV19 and TRBJ1-5; no reliable D call. The V end lost 2 bases, the J end lost 0 bases, and 14 bases lay between the germline ends. Germline V gene sequence: CDR1 LNHDA, CDR2 SQIVND (reference sequence). CDR3 length equals 17 residues. CDR3 in amino acids: CASSIRETGYSNQPQHF. CDR3 coding DNA: TGTGCCAGTAGTATAAGGGAAACGGGATATAGCAATCAGCCCCAGCATTTT.

The rearrangement uses TRBV5-1 and TRBJ2-3; weak D call: TRBD2 (6 bases). Germline lookup yields CDR1 SGHRS and CDR2 YFSETQ. This CDR3 is built from 14 residues. The V end lost 7 bases, the J end lost 2 bases, and 14 bases lay between the germline ends. As DNA, the CDR3 is TGCGCCAGCTGCCTTACTAGCCCCACAGATACGCAGTATTTT. It encodes CASCLTSPTDTQYF.

The chain couples TRBV7-2 to TRBJ1-1; the D is unclear. The CDR3 is made up of 16 amino acids. Trimming took off 3 bases at V and 0 bases at J, with 14 bases between the two ends. Germline V gene lookup returns CDR1 SGHTA and CDR2 FQGNSA. CDR3 nucleotide sequence: TGTGCCAGCAGCTTGGACCATGGGTCCCTGAACACTGAAGCTTTCTTT. Amino acids: CASSLDHGSLNTEAFF.

The chain links TRBV19 to TRBJ1-5, with TRBD1 matching over 10 bases. The germline V gene has CDR1 LNHDA and CDR2 SQIVND (reference sequence). The trim removed 5 bases at V and 4 bases at J, leaving 8 bases unmatched. This CDR3 region has 16 residues. The CDR3 region is CASSSRTGGINQPQHF. The DNA for the CDR3 is TGTGCCAGTAGTTCCCGGACAGGGGGAATTAATCAGCCCCAGCATTTT.

V usage is TRBV13 and J usage is TRBJ2-5, with 8 positions matching TRBD2. CDR1 and CDR2 from the germline V gene are PRHDT and FYEKMQ (reference sequence). Trimming took 1 base from V and 5 from J; bases not matched to a gene: 0. This CDR3 has 13 residues. Here the CDR3 DNA reads TGTGCCAGCAGCTTAGAGCGGGGGGAGACCCAGTACTTC. This encodes CASSLERGETQYF.